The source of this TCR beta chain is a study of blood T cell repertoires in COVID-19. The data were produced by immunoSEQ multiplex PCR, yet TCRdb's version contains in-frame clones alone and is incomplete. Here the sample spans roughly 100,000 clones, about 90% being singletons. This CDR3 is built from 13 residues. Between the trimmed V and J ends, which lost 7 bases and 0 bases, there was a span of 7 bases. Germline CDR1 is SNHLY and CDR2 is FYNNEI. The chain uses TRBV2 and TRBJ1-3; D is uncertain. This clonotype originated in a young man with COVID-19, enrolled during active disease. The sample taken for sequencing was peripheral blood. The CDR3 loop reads CASMISSGNTIYF. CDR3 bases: TGTGCCAGCATGATCAGCTCTGGAAACACCATATATTTT.